This T cell receptor beta chain comes out of a study of CD8 T cells in Susac syndrome. RNA amounts of about 0.45 to 1 ug underwent reverse transcription with random hexamers. Each CDR3 protein is one row after TCRdb ran MiXCR on the immunoSEQ multiplex PCR reads. In the table there are hundreds of thousands of distinct CDR3 sequences, around 89% of which are singletons. V trimming: 3 bases; J trimming: 2 bases; junction bases outside the gene matches: 5. Germline V CDR1 and CDR2: KGHDR, SFDVKD. CDR3 length: 15 residues. Control patients had untreated stable or active relapsing-remitting multiple sclerosis by revised McDonald criteria. TEMRA cells underwent FACS enrichment and CD8+ and CD4+ T cells underwent negative isolation.

The source material was CD8+ T cells from PBMCs. The chain uses TRBV24-1 and TRBJ2-7, with TRBD1 matching over 8 bases. The source is a human donor with multiple sclerosis. In nucleotides, the CDR3 is TGTGCCACCAGTGATGCCGGGACAGGACCCTACGAGCAGTACTTC. Translation gives CATSDAGTGPYEQYF.